A selection of T cell receptor beta chains follows, all from one sample in a study of cytomegalovirus exposure and HLA in healthy donors. TCRdb keeps only in-frame clones here, not all; method: immunoSEQ multiplex PCR. The sample has about 200,000 clones, and its top ten clones hold around 0.7%. The sequenced sample consisted of PBMCs. Source of these receptors: a boy younger than 18 in good health and CMV-seronegative. The CDR3 runs from the conserved cysteine through the conserved F or W. The order of the fields is J gene, D gene, V gene, CDR3 length, CDR3 DNA, CDR3 protein. The D gene is left open where the match is weak.

j_gene: TRBJ1-6
d_gene: NA
v_gene: TRBV6-6
len: 16
CDR3nt: TGTGCCAGCAGCTCCACAGGGAGCTCCTATAATTCACCCCTCCACTTT
CDR3aa: CASSSTGSSYNSPLHF

j_gene: TRBJ2-5
d_gene: NA
v_gene: TRBV5-1
len: 15
CDR3nt: TGCGCCAGCAGCTTGAGGGGGGGGTCCGGAGAGACCCAGTACTTC
CDR3aa: CASSLRGGSGETQYF

j_gene: TRBJ2-1
d_gene: NA
v_gene: TRBV5-5
len: 12
CDR3nt: TGTGCCAGCACCTTCAACCGGGACAAATCCTTCTTC
CDR3aa: CASTFNRDKSFF

j_gene: TRBJ1-4
d_gene: NA
v_gene: TRBV19
len: 12
CDR3nt: TGTGCCAGTAGGGCGGGCTTTGAAAAACTGTTTTTT
CDR3aa: CASRAGFEKLFF

j_gene: TRBJ2-7
d_gene: TRBD2
v_gene: TRBV5-4
len: 15
CDR3nt: TGTGCCAGCAGCCTTAGCGGGGGGGTCCCCTACGAGCAGTACTTC
CDR3aa: CASSLSGGVPYEQYF

j_gene: TRBJ1-1
d_gene: NA
v_gene: TRBV14
len: 14
CDR3nt: TGTGCCAGCAGCCAAGATCTCGGGTCCACTGAAGCTTTCTTT
CDR3aa: CASSQDLGSTEAFF

j_gene: TRBJ2-1
d_gene: NA
v_gene: TRBV19
len: 13
CDR3nt: TGTGCCAGTAGTGCCGGGGCCTACAATGAGCAGTTCTTC
CDR3aa: CASSAGAYNEQFF

j_gene: TRBJ1-6
d_gene: NA
v_gene: TRBV7-2
len: 15
CDR3nt: TGTGCCAGCAGCTTAGGGCAAATCTATAATTCACCCCTCCACTTT
CDR3aa: CASSLGQIYNSPLHF

j_gene: TRBJ2-3
d_gene: NA
v_gene: TRBV6-4
len: 14
CDR3nt: TGTGCCAGCGGACAAAGAGCAGGGGCGGATACGCAGTATTTT
CDR3aa: CASGQRAGADTQYF

j_gene: TRBJ1-6
d_gene: TRBD1
v_gene: TRBV30
len: 12
CDR3nt: TGTGCCGGGACAGCCGGGAATTCACCCCTCCACTTT
CDR3aa: CAGTAGNSPLHF

j_gene: TRBJ2-5
d_gene: TRBD2
v_gene: TRBV6-1
len: 15
CDR3nt: TGTGCCAGCAGTGATCCCACTAGCGGGGAAGAGACCCAGTACTTC
CDR3aa: CASSDPTSGEETQYF

j_gene: TRBJ2-1
d_gene: NA
v_gene: TRBV7-3
len: 13
CDR3nt: TGTGCCAGCAGCTTAGGACTACACAATGAGCAGTTCTTC
CDR3aa: CASSLGLHNEQFF

j_gene: TRBJ2-7
d_gene: TRBD1
v_gene: TRBV11-3
len: 15
CDR3nt: TGTGCCAGCAGCTTGGCGGGACAGGGTACCTACGAGCAGTACTTC
CDR3aa: CASSLAGQGTYEQYF

j_gene: TRBJ2-7
d_gene: NA
v_gene: TRBV9
len: 13
CDR3nt: TGTGCCAGCAGCGGCAGTAACTCCTACGAGCAGTACTTC
CDR3aa: CASSGSNSYEQYF

j_gene: TRBJ1-2
d_gene: NA
v_gene: TRBV7-2
len: 13
CDR3nt: TGTGCCAGCAGCTTAGATAGATTGTTGGGCTACACCTTC
CDR3aa: CASSLDRLLGYTF

j_gene: TRBJ1-1
d_gene: TRBD1
v_gene: TRBV6-5
len: 13
CDR3nt: TGTGCCAGCACCCAAGGACAGGGGACTGAAGCTTTCTTT
CDR3aa: CASTQGQGTEAFF

j_gene: TRBJ1-1
d_gene: NA
v_gene: TRBV6-5
len: 15
CDR3nt: TGTGCCAGCAGTTACTCGGGGTTTCGGGGGAATGAAGCTTTCTTT
CDR3aa: CASSYSGFRGNEAFF